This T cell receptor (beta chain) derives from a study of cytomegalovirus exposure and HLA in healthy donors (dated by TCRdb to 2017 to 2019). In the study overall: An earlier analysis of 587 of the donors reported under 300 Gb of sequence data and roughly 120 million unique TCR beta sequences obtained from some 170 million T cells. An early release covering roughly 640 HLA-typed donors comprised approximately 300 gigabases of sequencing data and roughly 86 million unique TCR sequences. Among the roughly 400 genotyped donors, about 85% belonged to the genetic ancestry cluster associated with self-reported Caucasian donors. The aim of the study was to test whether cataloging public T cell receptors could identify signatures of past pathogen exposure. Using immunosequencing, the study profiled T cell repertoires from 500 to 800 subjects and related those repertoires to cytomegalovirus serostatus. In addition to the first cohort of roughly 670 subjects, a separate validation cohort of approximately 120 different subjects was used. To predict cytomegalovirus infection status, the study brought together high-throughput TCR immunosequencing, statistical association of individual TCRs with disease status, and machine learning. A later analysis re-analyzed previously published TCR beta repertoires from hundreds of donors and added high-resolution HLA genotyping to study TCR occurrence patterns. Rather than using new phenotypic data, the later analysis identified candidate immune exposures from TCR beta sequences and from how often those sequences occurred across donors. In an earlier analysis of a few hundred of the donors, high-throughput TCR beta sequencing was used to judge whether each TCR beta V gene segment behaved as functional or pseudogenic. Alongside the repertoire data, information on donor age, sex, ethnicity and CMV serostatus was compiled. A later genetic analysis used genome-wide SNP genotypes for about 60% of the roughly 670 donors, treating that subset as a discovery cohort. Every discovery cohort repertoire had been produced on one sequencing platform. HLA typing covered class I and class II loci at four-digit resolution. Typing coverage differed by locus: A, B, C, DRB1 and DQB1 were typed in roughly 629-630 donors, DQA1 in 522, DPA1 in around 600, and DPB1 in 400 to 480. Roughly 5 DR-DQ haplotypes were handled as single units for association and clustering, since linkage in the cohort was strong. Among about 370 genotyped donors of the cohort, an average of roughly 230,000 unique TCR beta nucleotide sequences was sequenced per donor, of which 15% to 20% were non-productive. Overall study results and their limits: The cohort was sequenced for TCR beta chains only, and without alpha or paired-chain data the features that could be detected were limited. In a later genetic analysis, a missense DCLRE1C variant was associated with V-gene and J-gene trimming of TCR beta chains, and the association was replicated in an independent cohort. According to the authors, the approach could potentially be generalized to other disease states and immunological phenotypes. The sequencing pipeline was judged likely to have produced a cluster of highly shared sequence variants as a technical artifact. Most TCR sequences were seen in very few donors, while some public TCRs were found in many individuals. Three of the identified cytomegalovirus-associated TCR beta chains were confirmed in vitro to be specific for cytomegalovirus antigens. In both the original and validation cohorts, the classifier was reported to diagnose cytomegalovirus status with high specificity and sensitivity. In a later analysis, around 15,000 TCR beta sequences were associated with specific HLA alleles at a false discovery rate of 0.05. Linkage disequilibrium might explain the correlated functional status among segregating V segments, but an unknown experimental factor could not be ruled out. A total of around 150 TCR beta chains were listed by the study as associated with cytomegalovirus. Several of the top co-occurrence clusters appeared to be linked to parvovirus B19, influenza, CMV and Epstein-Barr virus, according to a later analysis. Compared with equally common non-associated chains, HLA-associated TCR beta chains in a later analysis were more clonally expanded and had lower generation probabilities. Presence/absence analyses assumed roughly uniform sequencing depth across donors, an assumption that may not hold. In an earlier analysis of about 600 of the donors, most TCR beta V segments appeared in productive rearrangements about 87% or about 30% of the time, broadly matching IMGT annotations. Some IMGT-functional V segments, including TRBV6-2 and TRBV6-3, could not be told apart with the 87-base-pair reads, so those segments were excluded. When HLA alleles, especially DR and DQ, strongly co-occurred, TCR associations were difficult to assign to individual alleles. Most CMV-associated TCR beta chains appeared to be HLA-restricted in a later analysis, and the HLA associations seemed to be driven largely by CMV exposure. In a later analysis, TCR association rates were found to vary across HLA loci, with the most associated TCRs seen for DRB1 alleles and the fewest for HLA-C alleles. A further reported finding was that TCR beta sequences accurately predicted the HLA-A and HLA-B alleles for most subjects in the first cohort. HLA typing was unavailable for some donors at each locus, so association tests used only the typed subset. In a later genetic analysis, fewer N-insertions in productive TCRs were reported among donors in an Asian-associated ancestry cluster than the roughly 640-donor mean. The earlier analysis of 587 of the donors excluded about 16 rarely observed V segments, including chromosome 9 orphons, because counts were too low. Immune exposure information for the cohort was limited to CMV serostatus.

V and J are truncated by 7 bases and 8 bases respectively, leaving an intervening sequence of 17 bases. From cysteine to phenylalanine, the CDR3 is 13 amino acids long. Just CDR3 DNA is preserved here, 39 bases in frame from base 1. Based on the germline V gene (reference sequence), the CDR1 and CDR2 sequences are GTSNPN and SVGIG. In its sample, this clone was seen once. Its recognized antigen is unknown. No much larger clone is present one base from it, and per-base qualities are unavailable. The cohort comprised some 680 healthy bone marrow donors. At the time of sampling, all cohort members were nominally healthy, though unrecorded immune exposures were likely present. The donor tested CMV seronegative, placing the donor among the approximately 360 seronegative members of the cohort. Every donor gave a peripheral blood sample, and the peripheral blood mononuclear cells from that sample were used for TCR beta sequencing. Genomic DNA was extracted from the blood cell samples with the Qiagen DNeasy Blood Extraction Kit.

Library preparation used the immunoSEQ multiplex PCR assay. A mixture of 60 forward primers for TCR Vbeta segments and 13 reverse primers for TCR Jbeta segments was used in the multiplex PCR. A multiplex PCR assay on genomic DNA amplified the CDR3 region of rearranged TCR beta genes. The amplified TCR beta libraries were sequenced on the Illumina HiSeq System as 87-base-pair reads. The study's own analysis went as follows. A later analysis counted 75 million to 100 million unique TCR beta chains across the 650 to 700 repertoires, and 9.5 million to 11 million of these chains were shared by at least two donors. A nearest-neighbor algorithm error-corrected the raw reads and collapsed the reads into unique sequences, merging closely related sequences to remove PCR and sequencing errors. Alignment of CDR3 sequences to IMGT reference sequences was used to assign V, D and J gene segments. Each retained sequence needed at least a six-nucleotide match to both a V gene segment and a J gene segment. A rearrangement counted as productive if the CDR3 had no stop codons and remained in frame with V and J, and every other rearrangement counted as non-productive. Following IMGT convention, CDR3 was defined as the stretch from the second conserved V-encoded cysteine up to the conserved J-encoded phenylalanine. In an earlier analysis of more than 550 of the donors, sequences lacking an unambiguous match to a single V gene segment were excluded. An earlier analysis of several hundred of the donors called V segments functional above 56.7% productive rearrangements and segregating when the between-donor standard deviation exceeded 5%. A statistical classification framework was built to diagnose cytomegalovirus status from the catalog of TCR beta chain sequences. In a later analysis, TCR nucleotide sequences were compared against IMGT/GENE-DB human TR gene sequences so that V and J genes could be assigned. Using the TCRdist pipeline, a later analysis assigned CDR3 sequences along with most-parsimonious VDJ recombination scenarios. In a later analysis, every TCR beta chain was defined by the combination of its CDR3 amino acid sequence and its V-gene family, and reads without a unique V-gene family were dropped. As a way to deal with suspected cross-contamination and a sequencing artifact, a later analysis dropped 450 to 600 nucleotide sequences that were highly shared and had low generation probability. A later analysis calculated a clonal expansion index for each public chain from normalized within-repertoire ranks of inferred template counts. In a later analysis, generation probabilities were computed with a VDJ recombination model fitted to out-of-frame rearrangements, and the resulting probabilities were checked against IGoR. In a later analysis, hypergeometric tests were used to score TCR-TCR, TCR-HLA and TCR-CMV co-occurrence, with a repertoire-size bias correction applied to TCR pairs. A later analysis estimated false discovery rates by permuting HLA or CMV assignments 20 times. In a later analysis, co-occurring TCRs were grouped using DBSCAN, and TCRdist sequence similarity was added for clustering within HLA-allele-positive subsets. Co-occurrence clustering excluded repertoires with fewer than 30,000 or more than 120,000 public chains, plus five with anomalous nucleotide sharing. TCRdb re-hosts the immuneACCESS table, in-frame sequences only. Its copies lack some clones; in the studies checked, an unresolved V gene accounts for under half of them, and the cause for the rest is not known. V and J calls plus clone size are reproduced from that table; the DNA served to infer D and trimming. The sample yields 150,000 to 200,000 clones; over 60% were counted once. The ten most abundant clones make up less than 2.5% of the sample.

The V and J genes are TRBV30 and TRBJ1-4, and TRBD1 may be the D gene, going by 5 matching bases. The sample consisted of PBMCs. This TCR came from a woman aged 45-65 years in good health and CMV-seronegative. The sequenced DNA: TGTGCCTTCTCAGGGTCGTCAGGGGAAAAACTGTTTTTT. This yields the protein CAFSGSSGEKLFF.